This entry lists 9 T cell receptor beta chains sequenced from one sample in a study of blood T cells in healthy people across ages. Using a J-beta primer mix together with a sample-barcoded 5' primer, a second PCR was run for roughly 7 to 11 cycles. TCRdb ran MiXCR on the 5' RACE reads and lists one entry per CDR3 protein. The sample yields approximately 1.5 million distinct CDR3 sequences, roughly 43% seen once. Sequences were obtained from blood. The receptor source for this set is a young woman in good health.

This sequence joins TRBV9 and TRBJ2-2; tentative D call: TRBD2 (5 bases). The CDR3 extends over 14 amino acids. Germline V gene lookup returns CDR1 SGDLS and CDR2 YYNGEE. Between the trimmed V and J ends, which lost 3 bases and 0 bases, there was a span of 6 bases. In DNA, the CDR3 is TGTGCCAGCAGCGCGGGGTCGAACACCGGGGAGCTGTTTTTT. It codes for CASSAGSNTGELFF.

In its sample, this clonotype was seen a few times. The genes are TRBV20-1 and TRBJ2-2; D tentatively fits TRBD1 or TRBD2 (5 bases each). Germline V gives CDR1 DFQATT, CDR2 SNEGSKA (reference sequence). CDR3 size: 14 residues. V was shortened by 1 base and J by 1 base, with 7 bases between the two germline ends. CDR3 DNA: TGCAGTGCTAGAGGGGGGATGAACACCGGGGAGCTGTTTTTT. Its translation: CSARGGMNTGELFF.

The CDR3 DNA reads TGTGCCAGCAGCGGTTCTAGCGATGAGCAGTTCTTC. Translated: CASSGSSDEQFF. This chain uses TRBV11-3 with TRBJ2-1, with TRBD2 as a possible D gene (6 bases). Germline-derived CDR1 and CDR2 are SGHNT and YENEEA. Trimming removed 5 bases from V and 8 bases from J, with 10 bases in between. The CDR3 has 12 residues.

CDR3 nucleotide sequence: TGTGCCAGCAGCGTAGGGGACAATCTTAGGACCCAGTTCTTC. Translating it yields CASSVGDNLRTQFF. V and J are TRBV9 and TRBJ2-1; the D gene is possibly TRBD1 (6 bases). CDR1 SGDLS and CDR2 YYNGEE come from the germline V gene. V was cut by 0 bases and J by 13 bases, with 17 bases left in between. This CDR3 spans 14 amino acids.

The V call is TRBV10-3, the J call TRBJ2-1; D possibly uses TRBD1 or TRBD2 (5 bases each). This CDR3 is 16 amino acids long. Germline V gives CDR1 ENHRY, CDR2 SYGVKD. V gave up 4 bases and J gave up 0 bases, with 13 bases separating them. The DNA for the CDR3 is TGTGCCATCAGTGTAGAGGGGATAAGCTCCTACAATGAGCAGTTCTTC. It yields the protein CAISVEGISSYNEQFF.

The rearrangement joins TRBV7-9 to TRBJ2-7; 12 bases match TRBD2. The junction had 12 bases not matched to a gene; V was cut back by 5 bases and J by 10 bases. The CDR3 sequence is 15 residues long. Per germline, CDR1 SEHNR and CDR2 FQNEAQ (reference sequence). The CDR3 sequence is CASSPPGLAGSIQYF. As DNA, the CDR3 is TGTGCCAGCAGCCCGCCGGGACTAGCGGGCTCAATTCAGTACTTC.

The chain recombines TRBV4-2 with TRBJ2-7, with 11 bases that match TRBD2. Germline V lookup: CDR1 LGHNA, CDR2 YNFKEQ. This CDR3 region has 17 residues. Trimming took 0 bases from V and 7 from J; bases not matched to a gene: 11. This chain's CDR3 is CASSQEIGTSGDNEQYF. CDR3 in DNA: TGTGCCAGCAGCCAAGAAATTGGGACTAGCGGAGACAATGAGCAGTACTTC.

The chain is built from TRBV6-1 and TRBJ2-2; the D gene is possibly TRBD1 (5 bases). Germline V gene lookup returns CDR1 MNHNS and CDR2 SASEGT. With 2 bases removed from V and 3 bases from J, the gap between germline ends came to 10 bases. CDR3 length: 15 amino acids. CDR3 residues: CASSEYGHHTGELFF. As DNA, the CDR3 is TGTGCCAGCAGTGAATACGGACACCACACCGGGGAGCTGTTTTTT.

This clonotype was counted between two and nine times. The chain uses TRBV10-1 and TRBJ2-3; TRBD2 aligns across 15 bases. CDR1 is WNHNN, CDR2 SYGVQD, per germline (reference sequence). This CDR3 comprises 21 residues. Unmatched junction bases numbered 12, after V lost 2 bases and J lost 0 bases. The chain's CDR3 is CASSEPTGLAGGPFSTDTQYF. Here the CDR3 DNA reads TGCGCCAGCAGTGAGCCTACGGGACTAGCGGGGGGCCCCTTCAGCACAGATACGCAGTATTTT.